The clone carrying this T cell receptor (beta chain) came up a few times. The authors prepared the TCRbeta library with unique molecular identifiers. TCRdb re-analysed the PCR reads in MiXCR, keeping a single row per CDR3 protein. In the table there are 450,000 to 600,000 distinct CDR3 sequences, around 17% of which are singletons. CDR3 length: 13 residues. The V and J ends lost 5 bases and 6 bases respectively, with 10 bases between them. The V gene's germline CDR1 is SNHLY and CDR2 FYNNEI. These data originate in a study of T-cell reconstitution after alpha-beta-depleted transplantation in children.

V and J are TRBV2 and TRBJ1-4; no firm D call. The sequencing used PBMCs from the stem cell graft donor, collected from the stem cell graft. This TCR derives from a human donor who donated a stem cell graft to a child with acute lymphoblastic leukemia. CDR3 coding DNA: TGTGCCAGCAGTCTGGCAGAGCATGAAAAACTGTTTTTT. This codes for CASSLAEHEKLFF.